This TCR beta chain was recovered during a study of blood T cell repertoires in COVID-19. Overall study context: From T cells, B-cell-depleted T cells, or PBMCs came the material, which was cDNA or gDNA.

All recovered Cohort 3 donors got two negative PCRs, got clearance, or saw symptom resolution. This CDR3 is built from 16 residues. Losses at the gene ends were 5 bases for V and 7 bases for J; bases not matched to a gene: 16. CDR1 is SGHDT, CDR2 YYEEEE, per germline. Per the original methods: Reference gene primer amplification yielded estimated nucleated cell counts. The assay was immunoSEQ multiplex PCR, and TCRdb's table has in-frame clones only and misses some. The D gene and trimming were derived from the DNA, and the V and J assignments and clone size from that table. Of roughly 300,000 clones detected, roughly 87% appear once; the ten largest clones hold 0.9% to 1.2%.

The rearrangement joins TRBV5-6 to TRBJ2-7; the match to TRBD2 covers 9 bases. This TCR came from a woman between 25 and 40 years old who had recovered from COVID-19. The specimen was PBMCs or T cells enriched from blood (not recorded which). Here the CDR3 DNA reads TGTGCCAGCAGACGTTCCGGCGGGGGGGTTCCCGGGGAGCAGTACTTC. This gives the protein CASRRSGGGVPGEQYF.